A selection of T cell receptor beta chains follows, all from one sample in a study of cytomegalovirus exposure and HLA in healthy donors. The table came from immunoSEQ multiplex PCR; TCRdb's copy has only in-frame clones and leaves some out. The sample consists of about 150,000 clones, less than 65% of them appearing once. Material: PBMCs. The receptors stem from a woman between 25 and 40 years old in good health and CMV-seropositive. The conserved cysteine and the conserved F or W are not part of the CDR3 here. A D gene is named only where the DNA matches it firmly.

CDR3aa: AWSVLPNKPQH
j_gene: TRBJ1-5
d_gene: .
len: 11
v_gene: TRBV30

CDR3aa: ASSLGRTSGGTTDTQY
j_gene: TRBJ2-3
d_gene: TRBD2
len: 16
v_gene: TRBV5-1

CDR3aa: ASSSGSYEQY
j_gene: TRBJ2-7
d_gene: .
len: 10
v_gene: TRBV6-5

CDR3aa: AWSPSGQGGYEKLF
j_gene: TRBJ1-4
d_gene: .
len: 14
v_gene: TRBV30

CDR3aa: AISPSGTELLNQPQH
j_gene: TRBJ1-5
d_gene: TRBD1
len: 15
v_gene: TRBV10-3

CDR3aa: AWSVQGQELETQY
j_gene: TRBJ2-5
d_gene: TRBD1
len: 13
v_gene: TRBV30

CDR3aa: AISGRDTHISSYEQY
j_gene: TRBJ2-7
d_gene: .
len: 15
v_gene: TRBV10-3

CDR3aa: ASSRYPDRSNQPQH
j_gene: TRBJ1-5
d_gene: .
len: 14
v_gene: TRBV4-1

CDR3aa: ASSDLSGGAMDNEQF
j_gene: TRBJ2-1
d_gene: TRBD2
len: 15
v_gene: TRBV6-4

CDR3aa: ASSPGLAGGETQY
j_gene: TRBJ2-5
d_gene: TRBD2
len: 13
v_gene: TRBV10-1

CDR3aa: SVSRTYEQY
j_gene: TRBJ2-7
d_gene: .
len: 9
v_gene: TRBV20-1

CDR3aa: ASSPYSAGETYEQY
j_gene: TRBJ2-7
d_gene: TRBD2
len: 14
v_gene: TRBV18

CDR3aa: ASSLGLGASDQETQY
j_gene: TRBJ2-5
d_gene: .
len: 15
v_gene: TRBV7-9

CDR3aa: ASSPGYRETQY
j_gene: TRBJ2-5
d_gene: .
len: 11
v_gene: TRBV18

CDR3aa: ASSDSPFSPGSSYT
j_gene: TRBJ1-2
d_gene: .
len: 14
v_gene: TRBV6-4

CDR3aa: SVADEKLF
j_gene: TRBJ1-4
d_gene: .
len: 8
v_gene: TRBV29-1

CDR3aa: ASSLGATEAF
j_gene: TRBJ1-1
d_gene: .
len: 10
v_gene: TRBV14

CDR3aa: ASSLEADSRT
j_gene: TRBJ1-2
d_gene: .
len: 10
v_gene: TRBV7-9

CDR3aa: ASSFGAEQF
j_gene: TRBJ2-1
d_gene: .
len: 9
v_gene: TRBV5-6

CDR3aa: ASSMDRGRAYEQY
j_gene: TRBJ2-7
d_gene: TRBD1
len: 13
v_gene: TRBV19

CDR3aa: ASTQAGTGNTIY
j_gene: TRBJ1-3
d_gene: .
len: 12
v_gene: TRBV6-1

CDR3aa: ASSKMGRIRYEQY
j_gene: TRBJ2-7
d_gene: .
len: 13
v_gene: TRBV21-1

CDR3aa: ASSHHRGKGQGVHEQY
j_gene: TRBJ2-7
d_gene: TRBD1
len: 16
v_gene: TRBV7-3

CDR3aa: ASRDGVSSYEQY
j_gene: TRBJ2-7
d_gene: .
len: 12
v_gene: TRBV6-5

CDR3aa: ASSVTGRGYT
j_gene: TRBJ1-2
d_gene: .
len: 10
v_gene: TRBV6-5

CDR3aa: ASSGRDTIY
j_gene: TRBJ1-3
d_gene: .
len: 9
v_gene: TRBV9

CDR3aa: ASSPLAGYSPPQETQY
j_gene: TRBJ2-5
d_gene: .
len: 16
v_gene: TRBV18

CDR3aa: ASSSRRDRVYEQY
j_gene: TRBJ2-7
d_gene: TRBD1
len: 13
v_gene: TRBV7-8

CDR3aa: ASSLTVGDSGNTIY
j_gene: TRBJ1-3
d_gene: .
len: 14
v_gene: TRBV5-1